This T cell receptor beta chain was sequenced for a study of identical twins. TCRdb recomputed calls from the 5' RACE reads with MiXCR, one row per CDR3 protein. The data contain around 250,000 distinct CDR3 sequences, approximately 7% of them seen just once; the ten biggest clones take up under 4%. V was cut by 2 bases and J by 3 bases, with 11 bases left in between. The CDR3 extends over 14 amino acids. Germline CDR1 SGHTA, CDR2 FQGTGA. This sample also belongs to another study, concerning yellow fever vaccine responses in identical twins. That paper adds: It has been reported that, in twins, the vaccine T cell response seemed partly convergent and partly personalized.

The sample taken for sequencing was memory (CD45RO+) T cells sorted from blood. The receptor's source is a woman aged 18-29 years in good health. The chain couples TRBV7-3 to TRBJ2-7; D is unresolved. The CDR3 reads CASSLGPSIYEQYF. The CDR3 region has the DNA TGTGCCAGCAGCTTAGGTCCGTCCATCTACGAGCAGTACTTC.